What follows are 11 T cell receptor beta chains derived from one specimen sequenced in a study of PD-L1 blockade in urothelial cancer. This table comes from immunoSEQ multiplex PCR, and its TCRdb copy is limited to in-frame clones, with some not included. The profile shows around 100,000 clones, roughly 84% of them singletons. Time point in this sample: pretreatment peripheral blood. The sequencing here drew on PBMCs, taken around atezolizumab (anti-PD-L1) treatment. These receptors were obtained from a man in his sixties with urothelial cancer.

This chain's CDR3 is CASSLDRVRTEAFF. CDR3 nucleotides: TGTGCCAGCAGCTTGGACAGGGTGAGAACTGAAGCTTTCTTT. The rearrangement joins TRBV7-2 to TRBJ1-1; 8 positions match TRBD1. The length of the CDR3 is 14 residues. Germline CDR1 reads SGHTA; CDR2 reads FQGNSA. Germline trimming cut 3 bases from V and 5 bases from J; bases unmatched to any gene: 5.

V gene TRBV19 combines with J gene TRBJ2-7, with 11 bases identical to TRBD1. V gave up 4 bases and J gave up 1 base; unmatched junction bases: 3. This CDR3 region has 15 residues. Per germline, CDR1 LNHDA and CDR2 SQIVND (reference sequence). CDR3 amino acids: CASSKGTGGSYEQYF. In nucleotides, the CDR3 is TGTGCCAGTAGTAAAGGGACAGGGGGGTCCTACGAGCAGTACTTC.

The chain is built from TRBV5-5 and TRBJ1-2, with 10 bases fitting TRBD1. Per germline, CDR1 SGHKS and CDR2 YYEKEE (reference sequence). J was trimmed by 4 bases and V by 4 bases; bases with no gene match: 4. This CDR3 spans 14 amino acids. This CDR3 reads CASSMGTGVYGYTF. CDR3 bases: TGTGCCAGCAGCATGGGGACAGGGGTCTATGGCTACACCTTC.

The CDR3 spells CASSEGLAEYNEQFF. The DNA of the CDR3 is TGCGCCAGCAGCGAGGGACTAGCCGAGTACAATGAGCAGTTCTTC. This rearrangement joins TRBV5-1 to TRBJ2-1; 9 nucleotides align to TRBD2. The J segment lost 4 bases and the V segment lost 4 bases, leaving 6 bases of the junction unmatched. The CDR3 runs to 15 residues. Germline CDR1 and CDR2: SGHRS and YFSETQ.

As concerns this clone: The junction departs from the called germline gene at one end, perhaps through a read error. The chain recombines TRBV7-7 with TRBJ2-2, with TRBD1 identical over 8 bases. The CDR3 runs to 15 residues. Germline CDR1 reads SSHAT; CDR2 reads FNYEAQ (reference sequence). As DNA, the CDR3 is TGTGCTAGCAGCCCAGGGGGCCCCGACACCGGGGAGCTGTTTTTT. This encodes CASSPGGPDTGELFF. Filled out from reference TRBV7-7 and TRBJ2-2, the complete variable domain reads GAGVSQSPRYKVTKRGQDVTLRCDPISSHATLYWYQQALGQGPEFLTYFNYEAQPDKSGLPSDRFSAERPEGSISTLTIQRTEQRDSAMYRCASSPGGPDTGELFFGEGSRLTVL.

The chain joins TRBV29-1 to TRBJ2-1; tentatively, D is TRBD1 (6 bases). Germline CDR1 reads SQVTM; CDR2 reads ANQGSEA. The V end lost 4 bases, the J end lost 8 bases, and 6 bases lay between the germline ends. The CDR3 sequence is 10 residues long. The CDR3 loop is CSVGGHEQFF. The CDR3 DNA sequence: TGCAGCGTTGGGGGGCATGAGCAGTTCTTC.

The J gene is TRBJ1-6, the V gene TRBV7-2; 9 bases agree with TRBD1. V lost 2 bases, J lost 10 bases, and 6 bases stayed unmatched. The CDR3 extends over 15 amino acids. Looked up from germline, CDR1 is SGHTA and CDR2 is FQGNSA. CDR3 sequence reads: CASSLRQGGESPLHF. CDR3 nucleotide sequence: TGTGCCAGCAGCTTAAGACAGGGGGGGGAATCACCCCTCCACTTT.

The chain links TRBV2 to TRBJ2-7; 11 bases match TRBD2. The CDR3 loop spans 15 amino acids. Trimming removed 5 bases from V and 2 bases from J; junction bases left unmatched: 5. Germline CDR1 and CDR2: SNHLY and FYNNEI. The CDR3 loop reads CASSQTSGSTYEQYF. The DNA of the CDR3 is TGTGCCAGCAGTCAAACTAGCGGGAGTACCTACGAGCAGTACTTC.

The V call is TRBV28, the J call TRBJ1-3, with D hard to call. The CDR3 runs 17 residues. Germline CDR1 and CDR2: MDHEN and SYDVKM. V lost 2 bases, J lost 0 bases, and 14 bases lay in between. In DNA, the CDR3 is TGTGCCAGCAGTTTACCCAACCGGGTCGGCTCTGGAAACACCATATATTTT. Its protein product is CASSLPNRVGSGNTIYF.

The chain is built from TRBV28 and TRBJ2-3; the D gene is possibly TRBD2 (5 bases). Trimming cost V 7 bases and J 5 bases, with 10 bases left between them. Germline CDR1 is MDHEN and CDR2 is SYDVKM. The CDR3 has 12 residues. This CDR3 reads CASTGIVDTQYF. The DNA for the CDR3 is TGTGCCAGCACCGGGATTGTAGATACGCAGTATTTT.

This chain joins TRBV7-2 and TRBJ1-5, with D uncertain. Trimming removed 0 bases at V and 4 bases at J, with 10 bases between. This CDR3 is built from 15 residues. Germline assignment: CDR1 SGHTA and CDR2 FQGNSA. CDR3 bases: TGTGCCAGCAGCTTAGCAAGTGGGCAGAATCAGCCCCAGCATTTT. Protein: CASSLASGQNQPQHF. Variable domain in full (rest from reference TRBV7-2 and TRBJ1-5): GAGVSQSPSNKVTEKGKDVELRCDPISGHTALYWYRQSLGQGLEFLIYFQGNSAPDKSGLPSDRFSAERTGGSVSTLTIQRTQQEDSAVYLCASSLASGQNQPQHFGDGTRLSIL.